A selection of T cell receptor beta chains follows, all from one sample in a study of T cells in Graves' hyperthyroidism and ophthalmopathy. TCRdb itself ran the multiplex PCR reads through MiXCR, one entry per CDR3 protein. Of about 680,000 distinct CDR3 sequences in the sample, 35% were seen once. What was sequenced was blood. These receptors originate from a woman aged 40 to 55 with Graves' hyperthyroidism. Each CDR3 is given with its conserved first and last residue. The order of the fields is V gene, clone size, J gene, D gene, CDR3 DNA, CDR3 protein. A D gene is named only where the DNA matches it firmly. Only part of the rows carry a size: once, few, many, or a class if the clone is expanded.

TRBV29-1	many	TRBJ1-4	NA	TGCAGCGCCTCCAGGGGCGGAGGAGAAAAACTGTTTTTT	CSASRGGGEKLFF
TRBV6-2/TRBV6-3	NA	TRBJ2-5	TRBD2	TGTGCCAGCAGTTCGGGGGGTTGGCGGGGGGTCGAGACCCAGTACTTC	CASSSGGWRGVETQYF
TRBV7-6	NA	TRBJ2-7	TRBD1	TGTGCCAGCAGCTTAAGGGGGCAGCAGGGCCACGAGCAGTACTTC	CASSLRGQQGHEQYF
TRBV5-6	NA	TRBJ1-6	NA	TGTGCCAGCAGTTCAGGGTCCTCGGATTCACCCCTCCACTTT	CASSSGSSDSPLHF
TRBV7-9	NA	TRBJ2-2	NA	TGTGCCAGCAGCTTGGGGGACACTGACACCGGGGAGCTGTTTTTT	CASSLGDTDTGELFF
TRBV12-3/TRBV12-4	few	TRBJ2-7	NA	TGTGCCAGCAGACGCCCAGAGAGAGTTTACGAGCAGTACTTC	CASRRPERVYEQYF
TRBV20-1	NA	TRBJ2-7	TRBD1	TGCAGTGCTAGAGACCAAACAGGGGGCGGGCACTTC	CSARDQTGGGHF
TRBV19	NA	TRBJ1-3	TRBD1	TGTGCCAGTAGCCCCCCGGACAGGGGTGACACCATATATTTT	CASSPPDRGDTIYF
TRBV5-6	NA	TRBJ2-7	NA	TGTGCCAGCAGCCAAGGGTTTTACTACGAGCAGTACTTC	CASSQGFYYEQYF
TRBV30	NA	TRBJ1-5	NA	TGTGCCTGGAGTGTAGGGCTCAGGGATCAGCCCCAGCATTTT	CAWSVGLRDQPQHF
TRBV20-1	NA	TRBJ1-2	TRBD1	TGCAGTGCTATTAACCGGGACAGGGAGAAATCTAACTATGGCTACACCTTC	CSAINRDREKSNYGYTF
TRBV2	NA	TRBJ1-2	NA	TGTGCCAGCAGTGAACCCGGGACTAGCGGGAGGGGCTACGGTGGCTACACCTTC	CASSEPGTSGRGYGGYTF
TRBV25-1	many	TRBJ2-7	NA	TGTGCCAGCATCCCCAAGCCCCTACACGAGCAGTACTTC	CASIPKPLHEQYF
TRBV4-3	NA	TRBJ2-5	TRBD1	TGCGCCAGCAGCAAGTCAGGGGGACAAGAGACCCAGTACTTC	CASSKSGGQETQYF
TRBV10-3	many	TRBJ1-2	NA	TGTGCCATCAGCGACCCACCCGGACAGAGCTACACCTTC	CAISDPPGQSYTF
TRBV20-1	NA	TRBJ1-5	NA	TGCAGTGCTAGACGGTCAGCGACTCAGCCCCAGCATTTT	CSARRSATQPQHF
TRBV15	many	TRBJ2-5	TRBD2	TGTGCCACTTCCAGGGTAGACCTACTAGCGGGGCTGGATTACCAAGAGACCCAGTACTTC	CATSRVDLLAGLDYQETQYF
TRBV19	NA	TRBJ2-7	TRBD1	TGTGCCACCAGAGGGACAGGTGTCTACGAGCAGTACTTC	CATRGTGVYEQYF
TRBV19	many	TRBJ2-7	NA	TGTGCCAGTAGTGGTGGGGGACTCTCCTACGAGCAGTACTTC	CASSGGGLSYEQYF
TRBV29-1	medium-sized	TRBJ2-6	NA	TGCAGCGCCTTCATCGCGGGGAACTCTGGGGCCAACGTCCTGACTTTC	CSAFIAGNSGANVLTF
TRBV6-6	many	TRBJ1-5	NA	TGTGCCAGCAGTCGAACAGGGCAGCCCCAGCATTTT	CASSRTGQPQHF
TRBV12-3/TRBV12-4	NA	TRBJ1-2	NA	TGTGCCAGCCCAATTAATGGCTACACCTTC	CASPINGYTF
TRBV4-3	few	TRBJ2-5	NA	TGCGCCAGCAGCCAGCTCGGGCCACTTGAGACCCAGTACTTC	CASSQLGPLETQYF
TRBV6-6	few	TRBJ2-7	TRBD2	TGTGCCACTCGACAAAGGGAGGGCGAGCAGTACTTC	CATRQREGEQYF
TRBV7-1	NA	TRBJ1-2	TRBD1	TGTGCCAGCAGCTCGACAGGGAGTACCAGCTATGGCTACACCTTC	CASSSTGSTSYGYTF
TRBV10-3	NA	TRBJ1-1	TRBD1	TGTGCCATCAGTGAGGGACAGGGTTTGGACACTGAAGCTTTCTTT	CAISEGQGLDTEAFF
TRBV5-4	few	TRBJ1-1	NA	TGTGCCAGCAGCTTGGTTACAGGCTCGAACACTGAAGCTTTCTTT	CASSLVTGSNTEAFF
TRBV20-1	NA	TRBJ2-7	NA	TGCAGTGCGCGGCCGGTCTCTCTCTCGGGTGAGCAGTACTTC	CSARPVSLSGEQYF
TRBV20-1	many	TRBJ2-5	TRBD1	TGCAGTGCTGAACAGGGGGGTGAGGCCCAGTACTTC	CSAEQGGEAQYF
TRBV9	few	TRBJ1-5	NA	TGTGCCAGCAGCCAGATGGCCGGGGACAATCAGCCCCAGCATTTT	CASSQMAGDNQPQHF
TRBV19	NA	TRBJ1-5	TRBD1	TGTGCCTGGAGTCAGGGACAGGGATTCCAGCCCCAGCATTTT	CAWSQGQGFQPQHF
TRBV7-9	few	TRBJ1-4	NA	TGTGCCAGCAGCCAAAGTCCGGGAGAAAGCGAAAAACTGTTTTTT	CASSQSPGESEKLFF
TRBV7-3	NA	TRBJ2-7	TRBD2	TGTGCCAGCAGTCCCTTCGAAGCGGGGGGGCACGAGCAGTACTTC	CASSPFEAGGHEQYF
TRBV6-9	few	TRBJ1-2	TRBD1	TGTGCCAGCAGGACAGGGGTAAAGGTAGAAGGCTACACCTTC	CASRTGVKVEGYTF
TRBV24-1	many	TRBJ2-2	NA	TGTGCCACCAGTGTCACAGGCAACACCGGGGAGCTGTTTTTT	CATSVTGNTGELFF
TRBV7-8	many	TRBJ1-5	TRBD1	TGTGCCAGCAGCTCGATCGAGGGGGCGGGCAATCAGCCCCAGCATTTT	CASSSIEGAGNQPQHF
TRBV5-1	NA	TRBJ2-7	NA	TGCGCCAGCAGCCAAGATCGCGAGCGCCGCTCCTACGGGCAGTACTTC	CASSQDRERRSYGQYF
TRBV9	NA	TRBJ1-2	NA	TGTGCCAGCAGCGTTGGAAGGGGGGGCTACACCTTC	CASSVGRGGYTF
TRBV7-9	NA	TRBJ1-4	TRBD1	TGTGCCTGGAGTATTACAGGGGGCGAGGAAAAACTGTTTTTT	CAWSITGGEEKLFF
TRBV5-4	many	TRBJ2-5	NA	TGTGCCAGCAGCTTAGGGTTAGTTCAAGAGACCCAGTACTTC	CASSLGLVQETQYF
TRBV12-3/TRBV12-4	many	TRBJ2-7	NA	TGTGCCAGCAGTACCCCGGGACATGACTACGAGCAGTACTTC	CASSTPGHDYEQYF
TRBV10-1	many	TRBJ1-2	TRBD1	TGCGCCAGCAGCGCCGGGACAGGGTTAGGCTACACCTTC	CASSAGTGLGYTF
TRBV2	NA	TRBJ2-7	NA	TGTGCCAGCAGTTCGACGGGAGAGGGACCCTACGAGCAGTACTTC	CASSSTGEGPYEQYF
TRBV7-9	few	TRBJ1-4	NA	TGTGCCAGCAGTGACCGGGGGACGGCAACTAATGAAAAACTGTTTTTT	CASSDRGTATNEKLFF
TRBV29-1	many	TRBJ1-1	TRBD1	TGCAGCGCCTTACAGGGGGGGTACACTGAAGCTTTCTTT	CSALQGGYTEAFF
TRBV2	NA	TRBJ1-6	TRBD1	TGTGCCAGCAGGATACAGGGGACTGGGAGTTCACCCCTCCACTTT	CASRIQGTGSSPLHF
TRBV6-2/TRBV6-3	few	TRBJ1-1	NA	TGTGCCACCAGGATAGGGGGGACTGAAGCTTTCTTT	CATRIGGTEAFF
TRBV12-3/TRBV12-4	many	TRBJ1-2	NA	TGTGCCAGCACCCGCTGGGGCTATGGCTACACCTTC	CASTRWGYGYTF
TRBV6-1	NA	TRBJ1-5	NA	TGTGCCAGCAGGGCAGGGGAGGCTAGCAATCAGCCCCAGCATTTT	CASRAGEASNQPQHF
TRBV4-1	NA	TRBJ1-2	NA	TGCGCCAGCAGCCAAGATCTGAGGAGGGTATTGACCTATGGCTACACCTTC	CASSQDLRRVLTYGYTF
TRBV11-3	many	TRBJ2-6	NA	TGTGCCAGCAGCCACGGGGGCTCTGGGGCCAACGTCCTGACTTTC	CASSHGGSGANVLTF
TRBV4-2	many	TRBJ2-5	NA	TGTGCCAGCAGCCAAGTCGGGCGGGCAGAGACCCAGTACTTC	CASSQVGRAETQYF
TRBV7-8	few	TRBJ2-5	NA	TGTGCCAGCAGCCCAGTAGGGCCGAGCCAAGAGACCCAGTACTTC	CASSPVGPSQETQYF
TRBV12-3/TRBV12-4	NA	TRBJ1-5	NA	TGTGCCAGCAGTTTACTAGGGGGGGCATTAAATCAGCCCCAGCATTTT	CASSLLGGALNQPQHF
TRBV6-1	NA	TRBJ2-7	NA	TGTGCCAGCAAAGGTTACAGGTCCTACGAGCAGTACTTC	CASKGYRSYEQYF
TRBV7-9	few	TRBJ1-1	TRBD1	TGTGCCAGCAGTTCGCTCTGGGACAGGAACACTGAAGCTTTCTTT	CASSSLWDRNTEAFF
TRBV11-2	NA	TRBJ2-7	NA	TGTGCCAGCAGCTTAGATCTGGGGAGCGTCTACGAGCAGTACTTC	CASSLDLGSVYEQYF
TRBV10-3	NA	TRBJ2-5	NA	TGTGCCACAAGAGAGACCCAGTACTTC	CATRETQYF
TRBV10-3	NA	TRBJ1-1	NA	TGTGCTAGTGGTTTGGTAAGGGAAGGCGGCACTGAAGCTTTCTTT	CASGLVREGGTEAFF
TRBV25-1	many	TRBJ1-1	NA	TGTGCCAGCAGTGTCTGGGGGGACACTGAAGCTTTCTTT	CASSVWGDTEAFF